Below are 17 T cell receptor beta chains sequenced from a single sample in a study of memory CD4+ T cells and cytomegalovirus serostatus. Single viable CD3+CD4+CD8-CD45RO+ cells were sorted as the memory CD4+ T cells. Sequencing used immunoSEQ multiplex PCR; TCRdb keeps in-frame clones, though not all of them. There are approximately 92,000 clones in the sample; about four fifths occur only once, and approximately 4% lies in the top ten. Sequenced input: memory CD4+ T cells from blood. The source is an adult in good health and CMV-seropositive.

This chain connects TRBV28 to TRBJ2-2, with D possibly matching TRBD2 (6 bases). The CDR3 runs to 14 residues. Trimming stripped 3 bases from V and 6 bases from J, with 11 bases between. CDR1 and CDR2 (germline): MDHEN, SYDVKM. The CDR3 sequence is CASSFGGAPGELFF. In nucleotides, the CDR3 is TGTGCCAGCAGTTTTGGAGGGGCGCCCGGGGAGCTGTTTTTT.

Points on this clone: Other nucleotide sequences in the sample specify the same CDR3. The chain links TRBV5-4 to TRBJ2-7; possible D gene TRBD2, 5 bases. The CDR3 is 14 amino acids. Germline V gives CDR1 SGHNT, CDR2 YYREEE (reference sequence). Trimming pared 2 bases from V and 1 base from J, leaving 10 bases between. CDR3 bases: TGTGCCAGCAGCTTAACGGGAAGTTCCTACGAGCAGTACTTC. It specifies CASSLTGSSYEQYF.

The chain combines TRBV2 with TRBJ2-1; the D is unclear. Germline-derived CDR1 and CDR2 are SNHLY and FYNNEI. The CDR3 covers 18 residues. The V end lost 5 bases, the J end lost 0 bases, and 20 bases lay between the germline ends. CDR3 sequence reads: CASSPPVWTESSYNEQFF. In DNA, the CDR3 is TGTGCCAGCAGTCCCCCTGTATGGACGGAGAGCTCCTACAATGAGCAGTTCTTC. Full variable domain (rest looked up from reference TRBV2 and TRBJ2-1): EPEVTQTPSHQVTQMGQEVILRCVPISNHLYFYWYRQILGQKVEFLVSFYNNEISEKSEIFDDQFSVERPDGSNFTLKIRSTKLEDSAMYFCASSPPVWTESSYNEQFFGPGTRLTVL.

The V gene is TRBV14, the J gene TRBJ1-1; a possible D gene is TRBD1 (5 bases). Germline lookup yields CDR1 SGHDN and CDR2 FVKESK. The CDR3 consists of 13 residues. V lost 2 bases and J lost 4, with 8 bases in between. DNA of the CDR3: TGTGCCAGCAGCCAATGGGGGGGCACTGAAGCTTTCTTT. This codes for CASSQWGGTEAFF.

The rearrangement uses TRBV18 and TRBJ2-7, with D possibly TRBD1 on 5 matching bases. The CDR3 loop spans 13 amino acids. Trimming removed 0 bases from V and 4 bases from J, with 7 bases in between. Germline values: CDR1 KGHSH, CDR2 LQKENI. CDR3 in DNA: TGTGCCAGCTCACCACCTAAGGGGTACGAGCAGTACTTC. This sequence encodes CASSPPKGYEQYF.

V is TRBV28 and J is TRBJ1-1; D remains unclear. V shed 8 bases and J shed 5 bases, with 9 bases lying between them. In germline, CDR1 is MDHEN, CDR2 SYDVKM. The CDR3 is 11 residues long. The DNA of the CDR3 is TGTGCCAGCCTCGGGGAAACTGAAGCTTTCTTT. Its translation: CASLGETEAFF.

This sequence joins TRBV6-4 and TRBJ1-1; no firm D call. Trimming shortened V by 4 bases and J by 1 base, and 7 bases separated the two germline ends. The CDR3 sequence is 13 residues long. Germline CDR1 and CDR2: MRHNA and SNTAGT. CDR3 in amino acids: CASSASANTEAFF. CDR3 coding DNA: TGTGCCAGCAGTGCTTCAGCGAACACTGAAGCTTTCTTT.

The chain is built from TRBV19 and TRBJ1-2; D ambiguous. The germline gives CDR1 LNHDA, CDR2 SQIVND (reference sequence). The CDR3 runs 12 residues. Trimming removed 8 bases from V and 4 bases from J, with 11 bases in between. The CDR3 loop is CASRTGVYGYTF. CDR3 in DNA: TGTGCCAGTCGGACGGGAGTCTATGGCTACACCTTC. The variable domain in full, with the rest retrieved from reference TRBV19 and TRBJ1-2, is DGGITQSPKYLFRKEGQNVTLSCEQNLNHDAMYWYRQDPGQGLRLIYYSQIVNDFQKGDIAEGYSVSREKKESFPLTVTSAQKNPTAFYLCASRTGVYGYTFGSGTRLTVV.

The CDR3 protein is CASSEYFGGYTF. In DNA form, the CDR3 reads TGTGCCAGCAGTGAATATTTCGGAGGCTACACCTTC. The rearrangement uses TRBV2 and TRBJ1-2; D gene ambiguous. The CDR3 is 12 residues long. Trimming pared 2 bases from V and 8 bases from J, leaving 9 bases between. Germline V gene sequence: CDR1 SNHLY, CDR2 FYNNEI.

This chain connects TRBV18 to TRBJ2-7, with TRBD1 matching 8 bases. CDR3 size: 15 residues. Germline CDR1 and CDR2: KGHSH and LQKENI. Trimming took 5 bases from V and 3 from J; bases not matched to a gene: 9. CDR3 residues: CASSNPGQGGYEQYF. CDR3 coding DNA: TGTGCCAGCTCAAATCCTGGACAGGGAGGCTACGAGCAGTACTTC.

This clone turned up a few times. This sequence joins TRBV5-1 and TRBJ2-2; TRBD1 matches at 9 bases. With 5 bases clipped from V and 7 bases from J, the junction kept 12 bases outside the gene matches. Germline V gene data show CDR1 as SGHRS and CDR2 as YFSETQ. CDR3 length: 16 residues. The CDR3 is CASSDPGTGSSGELFF. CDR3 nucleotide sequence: TGCGCCAGCAGTGATCCCGGGACAGGGAGTAGCGGGGAGCTGTTTTTT.

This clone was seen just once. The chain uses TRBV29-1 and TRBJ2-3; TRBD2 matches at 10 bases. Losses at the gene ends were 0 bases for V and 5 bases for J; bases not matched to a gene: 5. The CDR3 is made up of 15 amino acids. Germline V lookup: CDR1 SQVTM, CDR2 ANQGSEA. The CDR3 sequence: CSVEEGASGRDTQYF. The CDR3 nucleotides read TGCAGCGTTGAAGAAGGGGCTAGCGGGAGAGATACGCAGTATTTT.

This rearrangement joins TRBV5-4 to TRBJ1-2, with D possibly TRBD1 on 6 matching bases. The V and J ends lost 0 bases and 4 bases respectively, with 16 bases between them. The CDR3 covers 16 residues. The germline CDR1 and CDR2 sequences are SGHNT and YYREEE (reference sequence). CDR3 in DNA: TGTGCCAGCAGCTTGGCCCGGGCAGGGGCCCCCTATGGCTACACCTTC. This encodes CASSLARAGAPYGYTF. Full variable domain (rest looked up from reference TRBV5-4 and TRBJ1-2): ETGVTQSPTHLIKTRGQQVTLRCSSQSGHNTVSWYQQALGQGPQFIFQYYREEENGRGNFPPRFSGLQFPNYSSELNVNALELDDSALYLCASSLARAGAPYGYTFGSGTRLTVV.

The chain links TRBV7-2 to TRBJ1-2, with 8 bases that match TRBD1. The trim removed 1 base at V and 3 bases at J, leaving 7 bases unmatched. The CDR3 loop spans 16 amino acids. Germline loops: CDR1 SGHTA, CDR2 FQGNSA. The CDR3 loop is CASSLGLGQGDYGYTF. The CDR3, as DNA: TGTGCCAGCAGCTTAGGTCTCGGACAGGGAGACTATGGCTACACCTTC.

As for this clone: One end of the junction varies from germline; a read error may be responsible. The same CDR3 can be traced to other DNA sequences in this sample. The chain's CDR3 is CASSFSWQGRGYTF. The DNA of the CDR3 is TGTGCCAGTAGTTTCTCATGGCAGGGGCGGGGCTACACCTTC. This chain connects TRBV28 to TRBJ1-2, with a possible D match to TRBD1 (6 bases). Per germline, CDR1 MDHEN and CDR2 SYDVKM. The CDR3 runs 14 residues.

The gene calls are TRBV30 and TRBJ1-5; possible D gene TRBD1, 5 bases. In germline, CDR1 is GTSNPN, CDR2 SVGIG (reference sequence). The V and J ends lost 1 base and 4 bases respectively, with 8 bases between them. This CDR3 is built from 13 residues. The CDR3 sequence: CAWSGQGNQPQHF. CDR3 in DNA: TGTGCCTGGAGTGGGCAGGGAAATCAGCCCCAGCATTTT.

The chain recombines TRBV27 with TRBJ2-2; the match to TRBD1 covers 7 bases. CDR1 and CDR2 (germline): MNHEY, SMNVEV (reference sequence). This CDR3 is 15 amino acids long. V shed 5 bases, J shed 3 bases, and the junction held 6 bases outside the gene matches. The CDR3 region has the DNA TGTGCCAGCAGTAAAGGGACAGTGTACACCGGGGAGCTGTTTTTT. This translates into CASSKGTVYTGELFF.